This T cell receptor (beta chain) was identified in a study of blood T cell repertoires in COVID-19. Study at large: T cells, B-cell-depleted T cells, or PBMCs supplied cDNA or gDNA.

The method was immunoSEQ multiplex PCR; TCRdb's version includes in-frame clones alone and lacks a portion of them. In the table there are more than 95,000 clones, around 80% of which are singletons. The V gene end was trimmed by 3 bases and the J gene end by 4 bases; junction bases not matched to a gene: 17. Germline V gene data show CDR1 as MDHEN and CDR2 as SYDVKM. The CDR3 contains 21 residues. Followed longitudinally, the Seattle patients had been enrolled during active infection. Specimen: peripheral blood. This chain links TRBV28 with TRBJ2-1, with TRBD2 matching over 14 bases. The sequence was obtained from a man aged 25 to 40 with COVID-19, enrolled during active disease. The CDR3 region is CASSFRYDLGLAGGGYNEQFF. CDR3 bases: TGTGCCAGCAGTTTCCGCTACGATCTAGGACTAGCGGGGGGAGGGTACAATGAGCAGTTCTTC.